The present T cell receptor beta chain was sequenced within a study of cytomegalovirus exposure and HLA in healthy donors. The protocol was immunoSEQ multiplex PCR, while the TCRdb copy is restricted to in-frame clones and leaves out a portion. Of roughly 150,000 clones in the sample, 94% were seen once. The CDR3 is 16 amino acids. V dropped 6 bases and J dropped 4 bases, with 19 bases sitting between them. Germline CDR1 MNHEY, CDR2 SMNVEV (reference sequence). V gene TRBV27 combines with J gene TRBJ2-1; a possible D gene is TRBD2 (6 bases). The sequence came from a man aged 18 to 29 in good health and CMV-seropositive. The source material was PBMCs. This CDR3 is CASRIRAGLTYNEQFF. CDR3 sequence (DNA): TGTGCCAGCAGGATCCGAGCGGGTTTGACTTACAATGAGCAGTTCTTC.